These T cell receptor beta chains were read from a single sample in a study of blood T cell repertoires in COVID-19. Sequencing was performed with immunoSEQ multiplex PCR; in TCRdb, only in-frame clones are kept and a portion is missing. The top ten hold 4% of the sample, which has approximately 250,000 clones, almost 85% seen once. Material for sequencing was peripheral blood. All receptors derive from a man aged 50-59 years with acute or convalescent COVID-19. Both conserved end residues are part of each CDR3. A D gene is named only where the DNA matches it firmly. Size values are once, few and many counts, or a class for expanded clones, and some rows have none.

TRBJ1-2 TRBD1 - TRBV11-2 TGTGCCAGCAGCTCCTACAGGGGCCCGAAGCGGGGCTACACCTTC CASSSYRGPKRGYTF
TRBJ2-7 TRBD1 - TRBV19 TGTGCCAGTAGAGGGGACAGGGGTCCCTACGAGCAGTACTTC CASRGDRGPYEQYF
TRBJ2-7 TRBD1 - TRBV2 TGTGCCAGGAGGAGGCCCGGGACAGGGATAGCCTACGAGCAGTACTTC CARRRPGTGIAYEQYF
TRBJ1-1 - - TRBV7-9 TGTGCCAGCAGCTTACAGGCCACTGAAGCTTTCTTT CASSLQATEAFF
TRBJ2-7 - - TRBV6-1 TGTGCCAGCAGCGAAGGACAGTTCCTGACCTACGAGCAGTACTTC CASSEGQFLTYEQYF
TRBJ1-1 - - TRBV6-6 TGTGCCAGCAGCCAGACACTGAACACTGAAGCTTTCTTT CASSQTLNTEAFF
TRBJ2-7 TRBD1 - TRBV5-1 TGCGCCAGCCGGAGGACAGGGGGGTACGAGCAGTACTTC CASRRTGGYEQYF
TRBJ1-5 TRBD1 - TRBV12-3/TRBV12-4 TGTGCCAGCAGCCCGACAGGGGAGCAGCCCCAGCATTTT CASSPTGEQPQHF
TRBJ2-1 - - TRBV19 TGTGCCAGTAGCGGGCATCGGCGGGATCGTAATGAGCAGTTCTTC CASSGHRRDRNEQFF
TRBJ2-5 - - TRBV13 TGTGCCAGCAGCTTTATGGAGACCCAGTACTTC CASSFMETQYF
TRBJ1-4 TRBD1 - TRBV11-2 TGTGCCAGCAGCTCGTCCGGGACAGGGTTTGGGCTGTTTTTT CASSSSGTGFGLFF
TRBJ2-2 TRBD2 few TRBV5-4 TGTGCCAGCAGCCCGGGAGGGAGGGACACCGGGGAGCTGTTTTTT CASSPGGRDTGELFF
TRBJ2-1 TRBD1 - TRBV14 TGTGCCAGCAGCCAAGGACCTACAGGGGGTGGGTCCTACAATGAGCAGTTCTTC CASSQGPTGGGSYNEQFF
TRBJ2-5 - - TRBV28 TGTGCCAGCAGACAAGTAGAGACCCAGTACTTC CASRQVETQYF
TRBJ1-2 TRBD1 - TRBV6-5 TGTGCCAGTTCCGGGACAGGCTATGGCTACACCTTC CASSGTGYGYTF
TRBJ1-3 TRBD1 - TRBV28 TGTGCCAGCAGGACCTACCAGGGGGGCACTGGAAACACCATATATTTT CASRTYQGGTGNTIYF
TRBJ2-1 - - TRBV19 TGTGCCAGTAGTATAGATCTGGCAGGGGGGACCTACAATGAGCAGTTCTTC CASSIDLAGGTYNEQFF
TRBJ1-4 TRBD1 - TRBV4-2 TGTGCCAGCAGCCGAGGGGGCGCGCTTGAAAAACTGTTTTTT CASSRGGALEKLFF
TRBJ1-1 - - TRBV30 TGTGCCTGGAGGGAGGGACGGCTGAACACTGAAGCTTTCTTT CAWREGRLNTEAFF
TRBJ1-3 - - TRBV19 TGTGCCAGTAGGAGCTCTGGAAACACCATATATTTT CASRSSGNTIYF
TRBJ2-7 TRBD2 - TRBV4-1 TGCGCCAGCAGCCCACGGACTAGCGGGTCGAAAGAGCAGTACTTC CASSPRTSGSKEQYF
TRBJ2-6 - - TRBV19 TGTGCCAGCACGGGGGTCGGGGCCAACGTCCTGACTTTC CASTGVGANVLTF
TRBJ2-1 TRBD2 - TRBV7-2 TGTGCCAGCAGCTTCCTAGCGGCCTCATACAATGAGCAGTTCTTC CASSFLAASYNEQFF